This TCR beta chain stems from a study of T cells after yellow fever vaccination (dated 2019 in TCRdb). For the study in its entirety: The SMART-Seq v4 Ultra Low Input RNA kit was used to prepare libraries from fractions with low cell numbers. To follow T-cell clones before and after primary and booster YFV17D yellow fever vaccination, bulk TCR alpha and beta repertoires were sequenced over time. The cohort comprised two healthy male donors, one aged 18 to 30 and one aged 30 to 39 years. Blood was collected at multiple timepoints before and after primary and secondary immunization, and bulk PBMC replicates and cell subsets were isolated.

The CDR3 sequence holds 13 residues, the cysteine and phenylalanine included. Only the CDR3 DNA is retained, 39 bases long and in frame from the first base. V and J are truncated by 3 bases and 4 bases respectively, leaving an intervening sequence of 7 bases. According to the germline V gene (reference sequence), CDR1 reads SEHNR and CDR2 reads FQNEAQ. This clonotype was seen more than once but under ten times. Base qualities were left out, and no much larger clone turns up one base away. TCR cDNA was synthesized by 5'RACE template switching, which introduced a universal primer site and unique molecular identifiers. Priming for cDNA synthesis came from both the TCR alpha and TCR beta constant segments. Two PCR steps were used to amplify libraries, with sample barcodes and sequencing adapters being added in the second step. Sequencing of the libraries was done on either Illumina HiSeq 2500 (2x100 bp) or NovaSeq (2x150 bp). Turning to the authors' computational methods: MIGEC was used to demultiplex reads and collapse the reads into UMI consensus sequences, and MiXCR was used for V(D)J alignment. Clonotypes responding to the vaccine were identified with edgeR on replicate PBMC samples, with the criteria of FDR below 0.01 and a log2 fold change above 5 up to day 15. Bulk clonotypes were assigned CD4 or CD8 identity according to which sequenced CD4 or CD8 repertoire held them at higher abundance. A clonotype counted as NS4B-specific if enriched at least 10-fold in dextramer-positive versus dextramer-negative fractions, with CD4-biased clonotypes left out. The public reads were quality trimmed at Q25 with fastp and then assembled into clones with MiXCR by TCRdb, keeping productive beta chains. One record per CDR3 amino acid sequence lists the most common genes and DNA. What appears here as the V and J calls and clone size reflects TCRdb's work, not the paper's. For this sample there are over 65,000 distinct CDR3 sequences; roughly 15% appear just once. Under 30% of the sample lies in the top ten.

The sample's treatment or condition label is to be understood as: live attenuated yellow fever vaccine strain. PBMCs were isolated from peripheral blood using a standard Ficoll-Paque protocol. With anti-CD3 and anti-CD8 staining plus a dextramer loaded with the yellow fever NS4B epitope peptide, the researchers sorted epitope-specific CD8 T cells. TriZol was used to extract RNA from bulk PBMCs, from CD4 and CD8 fractions, and from dextramer-positive and dextramer-negative fractions. Overall study outcomes, separate from this receptor: Compared with the primary T-cell response, the secondary T-cell response was weaker but faster, peaking on day 5 rather than day 15. Because abundant contaminating clonotypes from the bulk population could be contained in FACS-sorted repertoires, computational filtering was required. Because only two donors were included in the study, the extent to which the findings can be generalized is limited. A small share of clonotypes was detected in both CD4 and CD8 compartments, with the overlap likely arising from convergent recombination. Most clones expanded after primary vaccination (approximately 96% of CD4 and 70% to 90% of CD8) were re-detected after the booster, suggesting that broad memory maintenance occurred.

This clonotype originated in a man aged 18 to 30 who received the YFV17D yellow fever vaccine. Here the chain combines TRBV7-9 and TRBJ1-5, with the D gene not confidently named. This specimen consisted of CD8+ T cells not binding an NS4B(214-222) dextramer, sorted from PBMCs, obtained roughly 20 days after the first yellow fever vaccination. The cell subset or site label on this specimen signifies: NS4B epitope dextramer-negative CD8 T cells. The nucleotide sequence is TGTGCCAGCAGCTTTGGTAGGAATCAGCCCCAGCATTTT. This gives the protein CASSFGRNQPQHF.